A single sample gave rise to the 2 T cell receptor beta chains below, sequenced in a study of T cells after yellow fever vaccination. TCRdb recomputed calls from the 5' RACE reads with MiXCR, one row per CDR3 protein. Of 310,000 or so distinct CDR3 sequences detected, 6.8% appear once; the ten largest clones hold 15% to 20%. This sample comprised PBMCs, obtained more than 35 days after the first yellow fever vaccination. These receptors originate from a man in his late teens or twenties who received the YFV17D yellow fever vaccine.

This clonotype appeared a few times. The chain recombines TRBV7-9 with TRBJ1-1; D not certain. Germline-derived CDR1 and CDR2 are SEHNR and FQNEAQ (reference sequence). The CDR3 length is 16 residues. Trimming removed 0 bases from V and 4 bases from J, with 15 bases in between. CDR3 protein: CASSLAVSRVFTEAFF. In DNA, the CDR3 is TGTGCCAGCAGCTTAGCCGTGTCGAGAGTGTTCACTGAAGCTTTCTTT.

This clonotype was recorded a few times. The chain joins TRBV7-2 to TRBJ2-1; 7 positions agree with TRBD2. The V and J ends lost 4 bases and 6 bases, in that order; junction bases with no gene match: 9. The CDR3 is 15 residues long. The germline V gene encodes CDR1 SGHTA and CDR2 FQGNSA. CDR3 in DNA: TGTGCCAGCAGCTGGGCCCAGCGGGATGGCAATGAGCAGTTCTTC. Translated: CASSWAQRDGNEQFF.